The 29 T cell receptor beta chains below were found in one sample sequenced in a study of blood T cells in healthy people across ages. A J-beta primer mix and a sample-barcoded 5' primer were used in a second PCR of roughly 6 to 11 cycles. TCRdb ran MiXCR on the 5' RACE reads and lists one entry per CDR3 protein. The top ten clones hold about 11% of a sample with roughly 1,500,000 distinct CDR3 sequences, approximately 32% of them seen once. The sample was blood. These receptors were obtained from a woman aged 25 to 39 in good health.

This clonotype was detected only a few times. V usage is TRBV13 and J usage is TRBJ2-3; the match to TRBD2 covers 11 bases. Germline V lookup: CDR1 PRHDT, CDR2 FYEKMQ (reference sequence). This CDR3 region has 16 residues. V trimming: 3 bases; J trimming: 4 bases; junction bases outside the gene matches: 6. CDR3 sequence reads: CASSLELAGVADTQYF. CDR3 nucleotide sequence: TGTGCCAGCAGCTTGGAACTAGCGGGGGTTGCAGATACGCAGTATTTT. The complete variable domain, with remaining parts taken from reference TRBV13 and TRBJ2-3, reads AAGVIQSPRHLIKEKRETATLKCYPIPRHDTVYWYQQGPGQDPQFLISFYEKMQSDKGSIPDRFSAQQFSDYHSELNMSSLELGDSALYFCASSLELAGVADTQYFGPGTRLTVL.

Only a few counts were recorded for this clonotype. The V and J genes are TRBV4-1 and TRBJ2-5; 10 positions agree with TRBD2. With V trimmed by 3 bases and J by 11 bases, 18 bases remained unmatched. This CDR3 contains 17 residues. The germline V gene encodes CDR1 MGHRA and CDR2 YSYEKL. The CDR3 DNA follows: TGCGCCAGCAGCCATTCCCTAGCGGGAGTGGTTTGGTATGAGCAGTACTTC. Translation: CASSHSLAGVVWYEQYF.

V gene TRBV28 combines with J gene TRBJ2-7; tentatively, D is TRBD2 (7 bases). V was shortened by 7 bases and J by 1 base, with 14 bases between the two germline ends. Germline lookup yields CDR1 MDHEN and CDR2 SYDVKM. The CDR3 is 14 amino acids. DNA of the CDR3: TGTGCCAGCATTCCCGGGGGGCCGTCCTACGAGCAGTACTTC. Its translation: CASIPGGPSYEQYF.

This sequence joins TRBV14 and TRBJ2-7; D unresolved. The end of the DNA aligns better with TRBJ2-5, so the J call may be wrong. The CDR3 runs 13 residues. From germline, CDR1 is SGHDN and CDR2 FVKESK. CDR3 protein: CASSPSIVGTQYF. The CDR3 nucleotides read TGTGCCAGCAGCCCGTCAATTGTGGGGACCCAGTACTTC.

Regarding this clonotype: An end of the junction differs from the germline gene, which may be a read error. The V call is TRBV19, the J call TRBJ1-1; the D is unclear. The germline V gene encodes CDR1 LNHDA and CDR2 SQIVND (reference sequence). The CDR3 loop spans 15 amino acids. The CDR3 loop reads CTSSIEGTAVTEAFF. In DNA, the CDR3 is TGTACCAGTAGTATAGAGGGCACGGCTGTCACTGAAGCTTTCTTT. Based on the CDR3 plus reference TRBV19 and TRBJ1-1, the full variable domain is DGGITQSPKYLFRKEGQNVTLSCEQNLNHDAMYWYRQDPGQGLRLIYYSQIVNDFQKGDIAEGYSVSREKKESFPLTVTSAQKNPTAFYLCTSSIEGTAVTEAFFGQGTRLTVV.

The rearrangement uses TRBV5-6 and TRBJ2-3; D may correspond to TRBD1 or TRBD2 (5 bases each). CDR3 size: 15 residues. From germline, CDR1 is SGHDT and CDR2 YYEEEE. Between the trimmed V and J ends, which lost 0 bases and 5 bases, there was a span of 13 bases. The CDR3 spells CASSLGGERGDTQYF. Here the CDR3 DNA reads TGTGCCAGCAGCTTGGGAGGGGAGAGAGGAGATACGCAGTATTTT. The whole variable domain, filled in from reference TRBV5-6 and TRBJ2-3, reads DAGVTQSPTHLIKTRGQQVTLRCSPKSGHDTVSWYQQALGQGPQFIFQYYEEEERQRGNFPDRFSGHQFPNYSSELNVNALLLGDSALYLCASSLGGERGDTQYFGPGTRLTVL.

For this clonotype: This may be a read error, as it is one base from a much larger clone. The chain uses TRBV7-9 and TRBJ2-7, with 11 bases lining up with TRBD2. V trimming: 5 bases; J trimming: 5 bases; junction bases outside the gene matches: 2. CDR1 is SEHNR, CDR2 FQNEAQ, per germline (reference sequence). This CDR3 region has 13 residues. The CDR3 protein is CASSTSGSHEQYF. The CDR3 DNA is TGTGCCAGCAGCACTAGCGGGAGCCACGAGCAGTACTTC.

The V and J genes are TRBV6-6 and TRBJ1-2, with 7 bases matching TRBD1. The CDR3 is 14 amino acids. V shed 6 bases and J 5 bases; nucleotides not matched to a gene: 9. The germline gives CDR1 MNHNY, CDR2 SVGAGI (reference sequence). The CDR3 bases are TGTGCCAGCAGAGATAGACAGGGAAGGTATGGCTACACCTTC. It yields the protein CASRDRQGRYGYTF.

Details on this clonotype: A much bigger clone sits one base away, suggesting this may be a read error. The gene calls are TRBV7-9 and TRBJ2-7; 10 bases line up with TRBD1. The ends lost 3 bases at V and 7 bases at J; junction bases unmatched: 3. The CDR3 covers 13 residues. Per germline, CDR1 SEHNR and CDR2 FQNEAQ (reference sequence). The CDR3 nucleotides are TGTGCCAGCAGCTTTGGACAGGGGGAGGAGCAGTACTTC. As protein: CASSFGQGEEQYF.

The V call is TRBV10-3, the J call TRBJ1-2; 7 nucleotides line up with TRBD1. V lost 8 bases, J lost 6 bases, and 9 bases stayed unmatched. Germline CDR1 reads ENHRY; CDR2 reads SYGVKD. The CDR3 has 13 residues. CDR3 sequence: CAIGSTGFHGYTF. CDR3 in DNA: TGTGCCATCGGCTCGACAGGGTTTCATGGCTACACCTTC.

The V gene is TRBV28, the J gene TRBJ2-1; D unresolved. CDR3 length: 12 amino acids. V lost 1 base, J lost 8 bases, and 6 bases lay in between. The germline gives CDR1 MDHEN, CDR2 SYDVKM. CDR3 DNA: TGTGCCAGCAGTTTATCTTACGATGAGCAGTTCTTC. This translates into CASSLSYDEQFF. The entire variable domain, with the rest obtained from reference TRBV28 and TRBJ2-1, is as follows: DVKVTQSSRYLVKRTGEKVFLECVQDMDHENMFWYRQDPGLGLRLIYFSYDVKMKEKGDIPEGYSVSREKKERFSLILESASTNQTSMYLCASSLSYDEQFFGPGTRLTVL.

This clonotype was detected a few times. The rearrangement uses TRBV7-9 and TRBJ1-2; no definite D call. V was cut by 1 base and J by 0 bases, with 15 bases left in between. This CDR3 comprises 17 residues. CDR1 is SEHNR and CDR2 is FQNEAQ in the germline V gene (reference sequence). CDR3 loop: CASSLGDLPLANYGYTF. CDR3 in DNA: TGTGCCAGCAGCTTAGGGGATTTACCACTAGCTAACTATGGCTACACCTTC.

The CDR3 sequence is CASSQTWVFQPQHF. The CDR3 nucleotides read TGTGCCAGCAGCCAGACTTGGGTTTTTCAGCCCCAGCATTTT. The V gene is TRBV6-2 or TRBV6-3, the J gene TRBJ1-5; D is unresolved. Germline CDR1 MNHEY, CDR2 SVGEGT. Trimming took 6 bases from V and 6 from J, leaving 15 bases between them. There are 14 residues in the CDR3.

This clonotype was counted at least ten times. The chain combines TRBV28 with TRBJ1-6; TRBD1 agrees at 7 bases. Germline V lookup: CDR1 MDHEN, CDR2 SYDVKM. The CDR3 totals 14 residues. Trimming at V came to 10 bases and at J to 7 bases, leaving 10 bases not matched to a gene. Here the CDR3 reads CAIPGGSVNSPLHF. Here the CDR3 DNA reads TGTGCCATCCCAGGGGGAAGCGTGAATTCACCCCTCCACTTT.

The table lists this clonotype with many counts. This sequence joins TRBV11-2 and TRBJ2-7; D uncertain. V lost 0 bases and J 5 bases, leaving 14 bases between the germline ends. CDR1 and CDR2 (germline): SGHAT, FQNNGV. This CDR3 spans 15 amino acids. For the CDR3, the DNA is TGTGCCAGCAGCTTAGAACTGGGTCGCAGAGACGAGCAGTACTTC. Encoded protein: CASSLELGRRDEQYF.

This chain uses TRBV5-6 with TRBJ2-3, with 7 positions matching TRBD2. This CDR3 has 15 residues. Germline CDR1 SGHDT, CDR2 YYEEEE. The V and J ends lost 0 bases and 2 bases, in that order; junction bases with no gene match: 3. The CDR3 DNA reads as TGTGCCAGCAGCTTGGTACTAGCGAACACAGATACGCAGTATTTT. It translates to CASSLVLANTDTQYF.

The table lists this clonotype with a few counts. The CDR3 loop reads CASSLWGTSGTETQYF. The DNA of the CDR3 is TGTGCCAGCAGCTTATGGGGGACTAGCGGGACAGAGACCCAGTACTTC. The chain joins TRBV7-9 to TRBJ2-5; 13 bases fit TRBD2. The germline V gene encodes CDR1 SEHNR and CDR2 FQNEAQ (reference sequence). With 2 bases clipped from V and 4 bases from J, the junction kept 4 bases outside the gene matches. This CDR3 is built from 16 residues.

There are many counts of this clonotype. CDR3 in DNA: TGCAGCGTTGGATCCGGAGATCGCGGCTACACCTTC. Encoded protein: CSVGSGDRGYTF. The chain has TRBV29-1 and TRBJ1-2; D remains unclear. The CDR3 spans 12 residues. V lost 4 bases to trimming and J lost 8 bases, with 14 bases between them. Germline loops: CDR1 SQVTM, CDR2 ANQGSEA.

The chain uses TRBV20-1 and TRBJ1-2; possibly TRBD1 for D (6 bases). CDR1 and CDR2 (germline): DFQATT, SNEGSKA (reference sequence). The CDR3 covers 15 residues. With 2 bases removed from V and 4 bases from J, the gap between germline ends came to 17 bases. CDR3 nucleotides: TGCAGTGCTAGACCTGTAGGGGGGCAAGGCTATGGCTACACCTTC. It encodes CSARPVGGQGYGYTF.

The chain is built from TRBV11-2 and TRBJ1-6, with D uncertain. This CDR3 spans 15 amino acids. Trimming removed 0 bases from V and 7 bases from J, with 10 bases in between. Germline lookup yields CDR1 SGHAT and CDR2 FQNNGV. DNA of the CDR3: TGTGCCAGCAGCTTAGACCCAAACCTAAATTCACCCCTCCACTTT. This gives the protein CASSLDPNLNSPLHF.

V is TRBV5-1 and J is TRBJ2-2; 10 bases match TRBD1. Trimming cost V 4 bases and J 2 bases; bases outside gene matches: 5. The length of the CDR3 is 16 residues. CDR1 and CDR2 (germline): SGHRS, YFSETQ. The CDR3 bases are TGCGCCAGCAGCACGGGGACAGGGGCCAACACCGGGGAGCTGTTTTTT. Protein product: CASSTGTGANTGELFF.

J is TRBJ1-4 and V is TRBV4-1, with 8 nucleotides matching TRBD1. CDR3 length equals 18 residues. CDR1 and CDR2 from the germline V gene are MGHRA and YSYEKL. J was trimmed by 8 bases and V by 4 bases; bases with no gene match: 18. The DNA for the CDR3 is TGCGCCAGCAGCCGAGGACCCCGGACAGGGCGGGACGCCGAAAAACTGTTTTTT. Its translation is CASSRGPRTGRDAEKLFF.

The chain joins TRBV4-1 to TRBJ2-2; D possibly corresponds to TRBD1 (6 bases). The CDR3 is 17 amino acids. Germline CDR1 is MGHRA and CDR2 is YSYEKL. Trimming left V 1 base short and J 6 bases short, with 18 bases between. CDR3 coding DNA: TGCGCCAGCAGCCAAGGCCCCATCGAGACAGGATCCGGGGAGCTGTTTTTT. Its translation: CASSQGPIETGSGELFF.

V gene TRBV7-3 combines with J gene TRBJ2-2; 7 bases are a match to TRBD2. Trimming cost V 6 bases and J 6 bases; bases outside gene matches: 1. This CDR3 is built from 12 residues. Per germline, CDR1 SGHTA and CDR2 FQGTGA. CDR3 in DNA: TGTGCCAGCAGTCGGGGGGCCGGGGAGCTGTTTTTT. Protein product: CASSRGAGELFF.

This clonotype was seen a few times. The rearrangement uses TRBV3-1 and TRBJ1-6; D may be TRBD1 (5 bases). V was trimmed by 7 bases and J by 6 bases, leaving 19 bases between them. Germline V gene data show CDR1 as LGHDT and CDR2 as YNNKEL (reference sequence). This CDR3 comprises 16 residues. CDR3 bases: TGTGCCAGCAAGGACACCCGGCAGGCGACTAATTCACCCCTCCACTTT. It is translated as CASKDTRQATNSPLHF.

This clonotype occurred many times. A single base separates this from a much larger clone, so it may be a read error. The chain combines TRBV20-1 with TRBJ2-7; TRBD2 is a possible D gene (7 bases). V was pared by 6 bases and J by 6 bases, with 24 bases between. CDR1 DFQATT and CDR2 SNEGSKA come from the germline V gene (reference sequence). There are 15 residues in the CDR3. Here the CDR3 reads CSASRGGGGSGEQYF. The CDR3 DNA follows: TGCAGTGCCTCCCGGGGAGGGGGAGGGAGCGGCGAGCAGTACTTC.

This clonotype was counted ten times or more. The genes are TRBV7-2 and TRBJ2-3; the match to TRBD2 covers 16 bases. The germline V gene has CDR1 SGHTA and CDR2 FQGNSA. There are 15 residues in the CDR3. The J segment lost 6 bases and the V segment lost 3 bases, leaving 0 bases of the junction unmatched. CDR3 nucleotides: TGTGCCAGCAGCTTGGGACTAGCGGGAGGGGATACGCAGTATTTT. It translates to CASSLGLAGGDTQYF.

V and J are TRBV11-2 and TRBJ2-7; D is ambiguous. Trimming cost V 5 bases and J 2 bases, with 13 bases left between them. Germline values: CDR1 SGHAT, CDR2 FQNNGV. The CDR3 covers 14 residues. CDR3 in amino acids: CASSPEETPYEQYF. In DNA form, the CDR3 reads TGTGCCAGCAGCCCCGAGGAAACCCCCTACGAGCAGTACTTC.

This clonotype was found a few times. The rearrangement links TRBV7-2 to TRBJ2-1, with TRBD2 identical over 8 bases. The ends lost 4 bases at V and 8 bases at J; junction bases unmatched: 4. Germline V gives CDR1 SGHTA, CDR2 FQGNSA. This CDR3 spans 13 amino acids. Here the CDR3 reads CASSYGLADEQFF. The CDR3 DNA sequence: TGTGCCAGCAGCTACGGACTAGCAGATGAGCAGTTCTTC.